Below, 6 T cell receptor beta chains from the same sample are listed, as sequenced in a study of OX40 agonist ivuxolimab in advanced cancers. Produced via immunoSEQ multiplex PCR; TCRdb's table is partial and in-frame only. In the table there are around 70,000 clones, roughly four fifths of which are singletons. Here the sequenced sample was CD4+ or CD8+ T cells sorted from blood, taken in a trial of the OX40 agonist ivuxolimab. The receptor source for this set is an adult with an advanced solid tumor such as melanoma, head and neck, liver or kidney cancer.

J is TRBJ1-1 and V is TRBV7-9, with D unresolved. The V end lost 5 bases, the J end lost 8 bases, and 18 bases lay between the germline ends. The CDR3 is 14 residues long. Looked up from germline, CDR1 is SEHNR and CDR2 is FQNEAQ (reference sequence). CDR3 amino acids: CASSDSAGRPEAFF. The DNA for the CDR3 is TGTGCCAGCAGCGATAGCGCCGGCCGCCCCGAAGCTTTCTTT. Full variable domain (missing parts from reference TRBV7-9 and TRBJ1-1): DTGVSQNPRHKITKRGQNVTFRCDPISEHNRLYWYRQTLGQGPEFLTYFQNEAQLEKSRLLSDRFSAERPKGSFSTLEIQRTEQGDSAMYLCASSDSAGRPEAFFGQGTRLTVV.

The rearrangement uses TRBV7-8 and TRBJ2-2; the D is unclear. The CDR3 has 16 residues. Trimming removed 2 bases from V and 0 bases from J, with 10 bases in between. The V gene's germline CDR1 is SGHVS and CDR2 FQNEAQ. The CDR3 sequence: CASSLYGRPNTGELFF. DNA for the CDR3: TGTGCCAGCAGCTTATATGGCAGGCCGAACACCGGGGAGCTGTTTTTT.

V and J are TRBV7-7 and TRBJ2-3; 13 bases align to TRBD2. Germline V gives CDR1 SSHAT, CDR2 FNYEAQ (reference sequence). Trimming took 3 bases from V and 4 from J; bases not matched to a gene: 1. This CDR3 has 15 amino acids. CDR3 region: CASSLGLAGSDTQYF. In nucleotides, the CDR3 is TGTGCCAGCAGCTTGGGACTAGCGGGATCAGATACGCAGTATTTT.

The V and J genes are TRBV14 and TRBJ1-3; D not resolved. Germline values: CDR1 SGHDN, CDR2 FVKESK. Trimming shortened V by 0 bases and J by 0 bases, and 6 bases separated the two germline ends. The CDR3 is made up of 15 amino acids. The CDR3 is CASSQDLHSGNTIYF. The CDR3 nucleotides are TGTGCCAGCAGCCAAGATCTTCACTCTGGAAACACCATATATTTT.

This clone appeared a few times. V is TRBV19 and J is TRBJ1-2; D is perhaps TRBD1 (6 bases). CDR3 length: 14 amino acids. Germline V gene data show CDR1 as LNHDA and CDR2 as SQIVND (reference sequence). Trimming took off 8 bases at V and 4 bases at J, with 17 bases between the two ends. In nucleotides, the CDR3 is TGTGCCAGTGGGACGTCGGGACAAGTCTATGGCTACACCTTC. Protein sequence: CASGTSGQVYGYTF.

This clone was seen only once. This rearrangement joins TRBV5-4 to TRBJ1-2; D not certain. Trimming stripped 4 bases from V and 2 bases from J, with 15 bases between. The CDR3 extends over 15 amino acids. CDR1 and CDR2 from the germline V gene are SGHNT and YYREEE (reference sequence). The CDR3 spells CASSDLDRSNYGYTF. CDR3 bases: TGTGCCAGCAGCGACTTAGATCGCAGCAACTATGGCTACACCTTC.